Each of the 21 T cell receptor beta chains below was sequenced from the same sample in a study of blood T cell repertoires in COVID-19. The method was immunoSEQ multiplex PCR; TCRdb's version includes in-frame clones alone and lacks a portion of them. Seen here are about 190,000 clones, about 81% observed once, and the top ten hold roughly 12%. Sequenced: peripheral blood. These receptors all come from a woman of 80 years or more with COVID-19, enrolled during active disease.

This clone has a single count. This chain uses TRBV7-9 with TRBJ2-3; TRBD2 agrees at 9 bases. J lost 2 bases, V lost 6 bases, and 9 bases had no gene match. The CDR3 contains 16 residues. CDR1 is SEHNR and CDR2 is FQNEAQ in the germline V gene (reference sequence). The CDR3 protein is CASSPPGLASTDTQYF. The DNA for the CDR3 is TGTGCCAGCAGTCCGCCGGGACTAGCATCCACAGATACGCAGTATTTT.

CDR3 bases: TGTGCCAGCAGCCCGAGACAGGCCTACGAGCAGTACTTC. This translates into CASSPRQAYEQYF. V is TRBV11-2 and J is TRBJ2-7, with D tentatively TRBD1 (6 bases). V lost 5 bases, J lost 2 bases, and 10 bases lay in between. Per germline, CDR1 SGHAT and CDR2 FQNNGV. This CDR3 is built from 13 residues.

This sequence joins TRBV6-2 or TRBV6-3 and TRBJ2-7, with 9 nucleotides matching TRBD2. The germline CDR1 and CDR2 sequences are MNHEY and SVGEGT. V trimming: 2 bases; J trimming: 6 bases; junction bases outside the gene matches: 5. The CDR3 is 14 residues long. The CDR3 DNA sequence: TGTGCCAGCAGTTACGTCGGTAGCGGGAGCGAGCAGTACTTC. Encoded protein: CASSYVGSGSEQYF.

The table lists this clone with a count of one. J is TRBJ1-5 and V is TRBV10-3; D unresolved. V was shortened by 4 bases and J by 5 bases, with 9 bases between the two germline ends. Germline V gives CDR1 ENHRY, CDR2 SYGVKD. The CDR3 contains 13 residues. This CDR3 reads CAISGDSDQPQHF. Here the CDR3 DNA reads TGTGCCATCAGTGGTGACTCAGATCAGCCCCAGCATTTT.

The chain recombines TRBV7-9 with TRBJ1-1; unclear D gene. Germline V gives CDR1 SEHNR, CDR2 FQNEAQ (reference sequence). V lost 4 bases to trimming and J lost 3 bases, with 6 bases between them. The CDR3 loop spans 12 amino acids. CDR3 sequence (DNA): TGTGCCAGCAGCTCCTTATACACTGAAGCTTTCTTT. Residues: CASSSLYTEAFF.

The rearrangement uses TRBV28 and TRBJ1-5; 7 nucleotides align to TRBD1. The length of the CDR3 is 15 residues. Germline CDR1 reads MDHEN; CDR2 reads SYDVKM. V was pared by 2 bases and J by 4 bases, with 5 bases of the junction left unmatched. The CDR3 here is CASSLRATGNQPQHF. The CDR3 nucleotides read TGTGCCAGCAGTTTAAGGGCGACAGGGAATCAGCCCCAGCATTTT.

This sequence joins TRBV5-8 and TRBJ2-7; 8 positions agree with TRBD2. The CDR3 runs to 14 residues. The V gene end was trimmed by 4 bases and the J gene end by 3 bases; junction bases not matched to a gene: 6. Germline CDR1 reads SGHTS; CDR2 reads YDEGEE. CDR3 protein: CASSPLTSGYEQYF. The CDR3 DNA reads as TGTGCCAGCAGCCCACTAACTAGCGGCTACGAGCAGTACTTC.

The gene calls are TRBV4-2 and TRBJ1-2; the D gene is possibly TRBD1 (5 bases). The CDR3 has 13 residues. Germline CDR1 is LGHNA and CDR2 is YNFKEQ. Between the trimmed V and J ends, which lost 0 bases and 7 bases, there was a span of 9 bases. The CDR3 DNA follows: TGTGCCAGCAGCCAAGATGGTCAGGGTGGCTACACCTTC. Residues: CASSQDGQGGYTF.

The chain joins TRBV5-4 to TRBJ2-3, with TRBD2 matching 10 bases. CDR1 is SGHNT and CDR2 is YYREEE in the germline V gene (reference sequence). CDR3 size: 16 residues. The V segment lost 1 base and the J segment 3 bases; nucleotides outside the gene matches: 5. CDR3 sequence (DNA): TGTGCCAGCAGCTTGCCAGCGGGAGGGCCAACAGATACGCAGTATTTT. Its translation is CASSLPAGGPTDTQYF. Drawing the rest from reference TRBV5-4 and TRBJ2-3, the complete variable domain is ETGVTQSPTHLIKTRGQQVTLRCSSQSGHNTVSWYQQALGQGPQFIFQYYREEENGRGNFPPRFSGLQFPNYSSELNVNALELDDSALYLCASSLPAGGPTDTQYFGPGTRLTVL.

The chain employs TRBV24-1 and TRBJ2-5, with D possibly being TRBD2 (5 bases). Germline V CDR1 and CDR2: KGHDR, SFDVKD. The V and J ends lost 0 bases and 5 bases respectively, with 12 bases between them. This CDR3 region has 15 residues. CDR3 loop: CATSDLRGNGETQYF. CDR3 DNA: TGTGCCACCAGTGATTTGCGAGGGAACGGGGAGACCCAGTACTTC.

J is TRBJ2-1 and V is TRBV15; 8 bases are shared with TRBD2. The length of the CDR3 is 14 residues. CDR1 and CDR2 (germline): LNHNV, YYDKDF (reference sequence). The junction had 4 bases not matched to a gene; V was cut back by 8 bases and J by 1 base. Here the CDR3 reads CATASGSSYNEQFF. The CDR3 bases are TGTGCCACCGCTAGCGGGTCATCCTACAATGAGCAGTTCTTC. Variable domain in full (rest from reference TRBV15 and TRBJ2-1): DAMVIQNPRYQVTQFGKPVTLSCSQTLNHNVMYWYQQKSSQAPKLLFHYYDKDFNNEADTPDNFQSRRPNTSFCFLDIRSPGLGDTAMYLCATASGSSYNEQFFGPGTRLTVL.

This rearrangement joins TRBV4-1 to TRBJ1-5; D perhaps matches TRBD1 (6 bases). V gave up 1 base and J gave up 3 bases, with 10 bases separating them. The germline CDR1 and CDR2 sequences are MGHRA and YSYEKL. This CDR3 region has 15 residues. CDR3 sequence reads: CASSQAWGLNQPQHF. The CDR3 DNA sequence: TGCGCCAGCAGCCAAGCATGGGGGCTCAATCAGCCCCAGCATTTT.

The CDR3 DNA reads as TGTGCCAGCAGCGTAGCTTCTAGCGGGGCATACAATGAGCAGTTCTTC. This encodes CASSVASSGAYNEQFF. The genes are TRBV9 and TRBJ2-1, with 9 bases fitting TRBD2. Germline loops: CDR1 SGDLS, CDR2 YYNGEE. The CDR3 contains 16 residues. The J segment lost 4 bases and the V segment lost 0 bases, leaving 5 bases of the junction unmatched.

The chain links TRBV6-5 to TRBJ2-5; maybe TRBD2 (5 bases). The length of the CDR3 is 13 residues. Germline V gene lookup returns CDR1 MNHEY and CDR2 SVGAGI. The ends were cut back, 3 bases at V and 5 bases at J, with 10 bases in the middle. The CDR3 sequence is CASSYRDRETQYF. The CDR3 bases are TGTGCCAGCAGTTATCGGGATCGGGAGACCCAGTACTTC.

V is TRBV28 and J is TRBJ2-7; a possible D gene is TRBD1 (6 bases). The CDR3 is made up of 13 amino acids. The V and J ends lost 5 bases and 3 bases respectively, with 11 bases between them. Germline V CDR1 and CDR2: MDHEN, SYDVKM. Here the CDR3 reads CASSRGQFYEQYF. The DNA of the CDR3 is TGTGCCAGCAGTCGAGGACAGTTCTACGAGCAGTACTTC.

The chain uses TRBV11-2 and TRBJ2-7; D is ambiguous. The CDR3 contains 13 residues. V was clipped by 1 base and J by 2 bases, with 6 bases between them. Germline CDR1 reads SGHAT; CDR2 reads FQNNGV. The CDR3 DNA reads TGTGCCAGCAGCTTAGCCCCCACCTACGAGCAGTACTTC. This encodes CASSLAPTYEQYF.

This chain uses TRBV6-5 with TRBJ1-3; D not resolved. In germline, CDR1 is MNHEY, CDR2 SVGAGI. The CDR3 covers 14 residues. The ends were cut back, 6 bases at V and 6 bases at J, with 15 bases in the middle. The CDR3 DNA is TGTGCCAGCAGGTCGGGGAGTAATCCAAACACCATATATTTT. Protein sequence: CASRSGSNPNTIYF.

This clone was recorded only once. CDR3: CAISERDTDTEAFF. DNA for the CDR3: TGTGCCATCAGTGAAAGGGACACCGACACTGAAGCTTTCTTT. This chain connects TRBV10-3 to TRBJ1-1; D may be TRBD1 (6 bases). V lost 3 bases to trimming and J lost 3 bases, with 11 bases between them. CDR1 is ENHRY and CDR2 is SYGVKD in the germline V gene. The length of the CDR3 is 14 residues.

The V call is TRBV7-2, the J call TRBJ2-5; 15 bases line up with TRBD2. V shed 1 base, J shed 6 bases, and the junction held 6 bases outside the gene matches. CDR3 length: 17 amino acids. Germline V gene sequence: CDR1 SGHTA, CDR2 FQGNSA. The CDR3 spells CASSLEGTSGRSQTQYF. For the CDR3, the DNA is TGTGCCAGCAGCTTAGAAGGGACTAGCGGGAGGTCGCAGACCCAGTACTTC.

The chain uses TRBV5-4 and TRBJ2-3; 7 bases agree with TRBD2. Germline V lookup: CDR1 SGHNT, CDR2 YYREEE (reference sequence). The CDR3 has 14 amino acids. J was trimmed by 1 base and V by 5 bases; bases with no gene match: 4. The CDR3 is CASRGDYGTDTQYF. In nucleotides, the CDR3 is TGTGCCAGCAGGGGGGACTACGGCACAGATACGCAGTATTTT.

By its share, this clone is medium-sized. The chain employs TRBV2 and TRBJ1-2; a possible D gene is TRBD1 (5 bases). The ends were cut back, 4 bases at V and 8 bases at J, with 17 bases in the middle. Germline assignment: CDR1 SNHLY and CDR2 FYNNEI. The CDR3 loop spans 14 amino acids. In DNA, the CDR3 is TGTGCCAGCAGTGCCGAAGGCAGGGCAGGGGGCTACACCTTC. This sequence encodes CASSAEGRAGGYTF.